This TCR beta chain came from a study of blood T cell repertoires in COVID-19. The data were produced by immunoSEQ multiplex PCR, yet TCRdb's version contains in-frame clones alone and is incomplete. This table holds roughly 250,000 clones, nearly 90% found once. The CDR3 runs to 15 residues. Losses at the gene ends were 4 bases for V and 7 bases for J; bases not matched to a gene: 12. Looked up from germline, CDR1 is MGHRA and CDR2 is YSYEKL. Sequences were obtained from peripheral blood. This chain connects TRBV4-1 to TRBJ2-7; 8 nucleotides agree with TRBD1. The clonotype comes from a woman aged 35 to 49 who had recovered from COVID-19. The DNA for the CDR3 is TGCGCCAGCAGCCCCCTTTCGGGGACAGGTTGGGAGCAGTACTTC. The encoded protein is CASSPLSGTGWEQYF.